This T cell receptor (beta chain) stems from a study of blood T cell repertoires in COVID-19. In the study overall: PBMCs, B-cell-depleted T cells, or T cells provided the cDNA or gDNA that made up the material.

With 3 bases removed from V and 0 bases from J, the gap between germline ends came to 10 bases. Germline assignment: CDR1 LNHDA and CDR2 SQIVND (reference sequence). The CDR3 is 15 residues long. Only in-frame clones appear in the TCRdb table, and some are missing; sequencing was by immunoSEQ multiplex PCR. The sample yields 200,000 to 250,000 clones, over 80% seen once. The specimen was PBMCs or T cells enriched from blood (not recorded which). This clonotype was obtained from a woman between 25 and 40 years old who had been exposed to COVID-19. This chain joins TRBV19 and TRBJ2-3; D is perhaps TRBD1 (6 bases). CDR3 nucleotide sequence: TGTGCCAGTAGTATGGGCGACAGGAGCACAGATACGCAGTATTTT. It encodes CASSMGDRSTDTQYF.